This T cell receptor beta chain was captured in a study of PD-1 blockade in classical Hodgkin lymphoma. Measured with immunoSEQ multiplex PCR; TCRdb has only the in-frame clones, and not every one. The sample holds tens of thousands of clones, around 79% seen once. This clone has only one observation. Antigen unknown. The ends lost 5 bases at V and 3 bases at J; junction bases unmatched: 8. The CDR3 totals 15 residues. Germline V CDR1 and CDR2: MGHRA, YSYEKL. Overall study findings and caveats: With respect to the repertoire differences, their causes, possibly disease activity or prior therapy, remain undefined.

The sample's time point: cycle 4 day 1 (C4D1), after five to seven weeks of nivolumab. All the patients suffered relapse after autologous stem cell transplantation, and brentuximab vedotin exposure differed. The sequence was collected from a human donor with classical Hodgkin lymphoma. Sequences were derived from peripheral blood mononuclear cells (PBMCs), sampled before the fourth cycle of nivolumab. The chain joins TRBV4-1 to TRBJ2-7; 9 positions match TRBD1. The CDR3: CASSLTGTGSYEQYF. The DNA for the CDR3 is TGCGCCAGCAGCTTAACCGGGACAGGGAGCTACGAGCAGTACTTC.